This T cell receptor (beta chain) was identified in a study of blood T cells in healthy people across ages. Study findings and constraints: Per-million-T-cell TCR beta diversity fell roughly linearly with age.

Together with a sample-barcoded 5' primer, a J-beta primer mix was included in a second PCR lasting about 6 to 11 cycles. One entry per CDR3 protein results from TCRdb running MiXCR on the 5' RACE reads. The data show 600,000 to 850,000 distinct CDR3 sequences, about 42% seen once. Each sample gave at least 6.5 million isolated PBMCs. This CDR3 is 13 amino acids long. Germline V lookup: CDR1 SQVTM, CDR2 ANQGSEA. This clonotype was recorded only once. What it binds is unknown. One end of the junction fails to match germline, which may point to a read error. The TCR sequence derives from a woman aged 60-70 years in good health. Material for sequencing was blood. The chain couples TRBV29-1 to TRBJ2-3, with a possible D match to TRBD2 (5 bases). The CDR3 nucleotides read TGCAGCGCTGAAACCGGGGGCACAGATACGCAGTATTTT. The encoded protein is CSAETGGTDTQYF.